A selection of T cell receptor beta chains follows, all from one sample in a study of cytomegalovirus exposure and HLA in healthy donors. The table came from immunoSEQ multiplex PCR; TCRdb's copy has only in-frame clones and leaves some out. The profile shows 150,000 or so clones, about 82% of them singletons. The sample was PBMCs. The receptors stem from a woman aged 18 to 35 in good health and CMV-seronegative. Both conserved end residues are part of each CDR3.

v_call	j_call	cdr3_aa
TRBV7-2	TRBJ2-7	CASSPPVTSSPYF
TRBV6-1	TRBJ2-7	CATRAESHEQYF
TRBV2	TRBJ1-2	CASSEDRGSVGGYTF
TRBV5-5	TRBJ2-2	CASRLWTGKGELFF
TRBV7-9	TRBJ2-1	CASSQGLAPTYNEQFF
TRBV27	TRBJ1-2	CASRDRGPRGYTF
TRBV27	TRBJ2-7	CASSFVGTYEQYF
TRBV27	TRBJ2-1	CASSFVAGRYNEQFF
TRBV6-5	TRBJ1-1	CATRIGQGNTEAFF
TRBV5-1	TRBJ2-1	CASSLGLASNEQFF
TRBV15	TRBJ2-7	CATSRPESGEQYF
TRBV4-1	TRBJ2-1	CASSPISDEQFF
TRBV7-8	TRBJ1-5	CASSGTGNQPQHF
TRBV2	NA	CASRQEKGAYEQYF
TRBV18	TRBJ1-1	CASSYRRDTEAFF
TRBV11-2	TRBJ1-1	CASQTGGNTEAFF
TRBV25-1	TRBJ2-5	CASSDHDSIQETQYF
TRBV6-5	TRBJ1-1	CASEKGTGWFGEAFF
TRBV4-1	TRBJ2-5	CASSRGLAGDVTQYF
TRBV5-4	TRBJ2-1	CASSSPSIDEQFF
TRBV4-1	TRBJ1-2	CASSQDVVRAGANYGYTF
TRBV6-5	TRBJ2-2	CASMRGGTGELFF
TRBV7-8	TRBJ1-2	CASSGTLGGYTF
TRBV28	TRBJ2-1	CASVEGNRDNEQFF
TRBV5-6	TRBJ2-3	CASSFVAGNTQYF
TRBV11-3	TRBJ1-2	CASTSRTGADGGYTF
TRBV4-1	TRBJ2-7	CASSQGSGQAYEQYF
TRBV2	TRBJ2-7	CASSVGALAKQYF
TRBV7-7	TRBJ1-3	CASSPDIFSGNTIYF
TRBV28	TRBJ2-5	CASIMYGSEAQYF
TRBV7-2	TRBJ1-2	CASSLGIAGTDYGYTF
TRBV28	TRBJ2-5	CAGSTQGFQETQYF